Below, 12 T cell receptor beta chains from the same sample are listed, as sequenced in a study of shared clonotypes between healthy human individuals. The repertoire was sequenced with immunoSEQ multiplex PCR; TCRdb's copy has only in-frame clones and lacks some. Of approximately 470,000 clones listed, about 85% are singletons. The sample consisted of PBMCs. The receptor source for this set is a woman aged 40 to 50 in good health. Some clones in this sample may be carry-over from other donors' samples.

The chain employs TRBV6-1 and TRBJ2-2; D is uncertain. CDR3 length: 15 residues. Between the trimmed V and J ends, which lost 3 bases and 6 bases, there was a span of 14 bases. Looked up from germline, CDR1 is MNHNS and CDR2 is SASEGT. CDR3 region: CASSDSVLGAGELFF. The CDR3 nucleotides read TGTGCCAGCAGTGATTCTGTGCTCGGTGCCGGGGAGCTGTTTTTT.

The chain is built from TRBV18 and TRBJ2-3; the match to TRBD1 covers 9 bases. V was pared by 0 bases and J by 3 bases, with 4 bases of the junction left unmatched. Looked up from germline, CDR1 is KGHSH and CDR2 is LQKENI. This CDR3 contains 16 residues. CDR3 DNA sequence: TGTGCCAGCTCACCACCCGGGACAGGGTTTACAGATACGCAGTATTTT. Its translation: CASSPPGTGFTDTQYF.

The V gene is TRBV7-3, the J gene TRBJ2-1; 11 bases align to TRBD2. V trimming: 1 base; J trimming: 9 bases; junction bases outside the gene matches: 5. The length of the CDR3 is 15 residues. Germline values: CDR1 SGHTA, CDR2 FQGTGA. This CDR3 is CASSLSLAGGVEQFF. The CDR3 coding sequence is TGTGCCAGCAGCTTAAGTCTAGCGGGAGGAGTTGAGCAGTTCTTC.

The DNA of the CDR3 is TGTGCCACCAGCAGAGATCGAAGGGGCACTGAAGCTTTCTTT. Protein: CATSRDRRGTEAFF. The chain joins TRBV15 to TRBJ1-1, with D perhaps TRBD1 (5 bases). From germline, CDR1 is LNHNV and CDR2 YYDKDF (reference sequence). This CDR3 contains 14 residues. V was cut by 0 bases and J by 4 bases, with 9 bases left in between.

The chain links TRBV18 to TRBJ2-7; 9 bases align to TRBD1. From germline, CDR1 is KGHSH and CDR2 LQKENI. Trimming at V came to 6 bases and at J to 2 bases, leaving 8 bases not matched to a gene. The CDR3 runs 15 residues. CDR3 sequence (DNA): TGTGCCAGCTCCCCCGACAGGGGGAACCCCTACGAGCAGTACTTC. Translated, it gives CASSPDRGNPYEQYF.

This chain uses TRBV4-1 with TRBJ2-5; TRBD2 is a possible D gene (5 bases). CDR1 is MGHRA, CDR2 YSYEKL, per germline. V dropped 2 bases and J dropped 4 bases, with 8 bases sitting between them. CDR3 length equals 13 residues. CDR3 DNA: TGCGCCAGCAGCCAACTAGCAGGAGAGACCCAGTACTTC. Translation gives CASSQLAGETQYF.

The chain recombines TRBV5-1 with TRBJ2-3; D possibly corresponds to TRBD2 (6 bases). V was clipped by 0 bases and J by 2 bases, with 7 bases between them. This CDR3 spans 14 amino acids. CDR1 is SGHRS and CDR2 is YFSETQ in the germline V gene. CDR3 nucleotides: TGCGCCAGCAGCTTGGGACTAGACACAGATACGCAGTATTTT. Its translation: CASSLGLDTDTQYF.

The chain links TRBV11-2 to TRBJ2-2; D is ambiguous. The CDR3 is 14 residues long. Per germline, CDR1 SGHAT and CDR2 FQNNGV. V gave up 4 bases and J gave up 1 base, with 7 bases separating them. The CDR3 bases are TGTGCCAGCAGCTCTCAAGTGAACACCGGGGAGCTGTTTTTT. Protein sequence: CASSSQVNTGELFF.

This chain uses TRBV5-6 with TRBJ2-7, with D tentatively TRBD2 (6 bases). Trimming took off 3 bases at V and 3 bases at J, with 13 bases between the two ends. This CDR3 contains 14 residues. Germline CDR1 is SGHDT and CDR2 is YYEEEE. CDR3 DNA: TGTGCCAGCAGCTACCGGGAGTACGGCTACGAGCAGTACTTC. It is translated as CASSYREYGYEQYF.

This clone occurred once. This may arise from a read error, as a much more abundant clone is one base away. The gene calls are TRBV18 and TRBJ2-5, with 8 bases that match TRBD2. Germline V CDR1 and CDR2: KGHSH, LQKENI. The CDR3 is made up of 15 amino acids. In DNA form, the CDR3 reads TGTGCCAGCTCCTCTGGGACTAGGGGACAAGAGACCCAGCACTTC. The encoded protein is CASSSGTRGQETQHF.

This clone appeared many times. Other DNA sequences within the sample encode an identical CDR3. The rearrangement joins TRBV2 to TRBJ2-5; no clear D gene. CDR3 size: 12 residues. The V end was cut by 7 bases, the J end by 2 bases, with 8 bases between. CDR1 is SNHLY and CDR2 is FYNNEI in the germline V gene. In DNA form, the CDR3 reads TGTGCCAGCAAAAGCGTACAAGAGACCCAGTACTTC. Translation: CASKSVQETQYF.

This chain connects TRBV11-2 to TRBJ1-1; D not resolved. The V end was cut by 1 base, the J end by 0 bases, with 15 bases between. Germline lookup yields CDR1 SGHAT and CDR2 FQNNGV. The CDR3 has 17 amino acids. In nucleotides, the CDR3 is TGTGCCAGCAGCTTAGGTTCCTTTGGTCGATTGAACACTGAAGCTTTCTTT. Translating gives CASSLGSFGRLNTEAFF.